The rows below give T cell receptor beta chains drawn from one sample of a study of long-term antiretroviral therapy in people with HIV. Sequencing was performed with immunoSEQ multiplex PCR; in TCRdb, only in-frame clones are kept and a portion is missing. The sample includes over 10,000 clones, about four fifths of them seen just once. The sample in question was unsorted PBMCs, obtained about 8 years after starting antiretroviral therapy. The origin of the receptors is a man aged 45-65 years with HIV. Both conserved end residues are part of each CDR3. D genes are given only for firm matches. Clone size is given for some rows only: seen once, a few or many times, or a class if the clone is expanded.

v_gene: TRBV15
j_gene: TRBJ1-4
d_gene: .
abundance: .
CDR3aa: CATSRDADTNEKLFF
CDR3nt: TGTGCCACCAGCAGAGATGCGGATACGAATGAAAAACTGTTTTTT

v_gene: TRBV6-5
j_gene: TRBJ1-2
d_gene: .
abundance: .
CDR3aa: CASSPLGFYGHTF
CDR3nt: TGTGCCAGCAGTCCCTTGGGGTTCTATGGCCACACCTTC

v_gene: TRBV2
j_gene: TRBJ2-1
d_gene: .
abundance: .
CDR3aa: CASRDLGGDEQFF
CDR3nt: TGTGCCAGCAGGGACCTGGGGGGTGATGAGCAGTTCTTC

v_gene: TRBV10-1
j_gene: TRBJ1-1
d_gene: .
abundance: few
CDR3aa: CASRQGVNTEAFF
CDR3nt: TGCGCCAGCAGACAGGGAGTGAACACTGAAGCTTTCTTT

v_gene: TRBV6-1
j_gene: TRBJ2-7
d_gene: .
abundance: .
CDR3aa: CASIWGGAPFYEQYF
CDR3nt: TGTGCCAGCATTTGGGGGGGCGCGCCTTTCTACGAGCAGTACTTC

v_gene: TRBV9
j_gene: TRBJ2-7
d_gene: TRBD1
abundance: .
CDR3aa: CASSVSIDTGQDEYEQYF
CDR3nt: TGTGCCAGCAGCGTATCAATCGACACAGGACAGGATGAATACGAGCAGTACTTC

v_gene: TRBV7-9
j_gene: TRBJ1-2
d_gene: .
abundance: .
CDR3aa: CASSHGQPRGINYGYTF
CDR3nt: TGTGCCAGCAGCCACGGACAGCCCCGGGGGATTAACTATGGCTACACCTTC

v_gene: TRBV4-1
j_gene: TRBJ2-3
d_gene: TRBD2
abundance: .
CDR3aa: CASSQDPSTAGGFTDTQYF
CDR3nt: TGCGCCAGCAGCCAAGATCCCTCAACGGCGGGGGGCTTCACAGATACGCAGTATTTT

v_gene: TRBV7-9
j_gene: TRBJ1-3
d_gene: .
abundance: .
CDR3aa: CASLDAGNSGNTIYF
CDR3nt: TGTGCCAGCCTCGACGCAGGGAACTCTGGAAACACCATATATTTT

v_gene: TRBV6-4
j_gene: TRBJ2-1
d_gene: .
abundance: .
CDR3aa: CASSEVNEPTHEQFF
CDR3nt: TGTGCCAGCAGTGAGGTAAACGAGCCTACACATGAGCAGTTCTTC

v_gene: TRBV10-2
j_gene: TRBJ1-1
d_gene: .
abundance: .
CDR3aa: CASSESRGMNTEAFF
CDR3nt: TGCGCCAGCAGTGAGTCGCGGGGTATGAACACTGAAGCTTTCTTT

v_gene: TRBV6-5
j_gene: TRBJ1-6
d_gene: TRBD1
abundance: .
CDR3aa: CASSYTGALYNSPLHF
CDR3nt: TGTGCCAGCAGTTATACAGGGGCCCTCTATAATTCACCCCTCCACTTT

v_gene: TRBV15
j_gene: TRBJ2-7
d_gene: .
abundance: .
CDR3aa: CATSAERRAADYEQYF
CDR3nt: TGTGCCACCAGCGCCGAACGGAGAGCCGCCGATTACGAGCAGTACTTC

v_gene: TRBV30
j_gene: TRBJ2-7
d_gene: TRBD2
abundance: .
CDR3aa: CAWNYGLAGAYEQYF
CDR3nt: TGTGCCTGGAACTACGGACTAGCGGGGGCCTACGAGCAGTACTTC

v_gene: TRBV5-1
j_gene: TRBJ1-5
d_gene: .
abundance: .
CDR3aa: CASSFLSNQPQHF
CDR3nt: TGCGCCAGCAGCTTCCTTAGCAATCAGCCCCAGCATTTT

v_gene: TRBV9
j_gene: TRBJ1-2
d_gene: TRBD1
abundance: .
CDR3aa: CASSPQTPGQNYGYTF
CDR3nt: TGTGCCAGCAGCCCGCAGACCCCGGGACAGAACTATGGCTACACCTTC

v_gene: TRBV5-4
j_gene: TRBJ2-7
d_gene: .
abundance: .
CDR3aa: CASSGESYEQYF
CDR3nt: TGTGCCAGCAGCGGGGAGTCCTACGAGCAGTACTTC

v_gene: TRBV5-1
j_gene: TRBJ1-2
d_gene: .
abundance: .
CDR3aa: CASSLTENYGYTF
CDR3nt: TGCGCCAGCAGCTTGACAGAAAACTATGGCTACACCTTC

v_gene: TRBV10-3
j_gene: TRBJ1-1
d_gene: TRBD1
abundance: .
CDR3aa: CAISDQGAGEAFF
CDR3nt: TGTGCCATCAGTGACCAGGGGGCCGGGGAAGCTTTCTTT

v_gene: TRBV6-1
j_gene: TRBJ1-1
d_gene: .
abundance: .
CDR3aa: CASKDSGGSEDFF
CDR3nt: TGTGCTAGCAAGGATTCGGGGGGGTCAGAAGATTTCTTT

v_gene: TRBV4-1
j_gene: TRBJ2-7
d_gene: .
abundance: .
CDR3aa: CASSQEDRTEQYF
CDR3nt: TGCGCCAGCAGCCAAGAGGATCGGACCGAGCAGTACTTC

v_gene: TRBV6-5
j_gene: TRBJ2-4
d_gene: .
abundance: .
CDR3aa: CASSYSRYDAKNIQYF
CDR3nt: TGTGCCAGCAGTTATTCGAGATACGACGCCAAAAACATTCAGTACTTC

v_gene: TRBV5-4
j_gene: TRBJ2-3
d_gene: TRBD2
abundance: .
CDR3aa: CASRSGGAEDTQYF
CDR3nt: TGTGCCAGCAGAAGCGGGGGGGCTGAAGATACGCAGTATTTT

v_gene: TRBV7-9
j_gene: TRBJ2-7
d_gene: .
abundance: .
CDR3aa: CASSWSDEQYF
CDR3nt: TGTGCCAGCAGCTGGTCGGACGAGCAGTACTTC

v_gene: TRBV27
j_gene: TRBJ2-3
d_gene: .
abundance: .
CDR3aa: CASSFARGSTDTQYF
CDR3nt: TGTGCCAGCAGTTTCGCGAGGGGTTCCACAGATACGCAGTATTTT

v_gene: TRBV27
j_gene: TRBJ2-5
d_gene: .
abundance: .
CDR3aa: CASSSLGGRGLETQYF
CDR3nt: TGTGCCAGCAGTTCCCTGGGCGGCAGGGGCCTGGAGACCCAGTACTTC

v_gene: TRBV15
j_gene: TRBJ1-6
d_gene: .
abundance: few
CDR3aa: CATMEGRIAGSPLHF
CDR3nt: TGTGCCACCATGGAGGGACGAATTGCCGGTTCACCCCTCCACTTT

v_gene: TRBV4-1
j_gene: TRBJ2-3
d_gene: .
abundance: .
CDR3aa: CASSTTDTQYF
CDR3nt: TGCGCCAGCAGCACGACAGATACGCAGTATTTT

v_gene: TRBV7-9
j_gene: TRBJ1-4
d_gene: .
abundance: few
CDR3aa: CASSLVGDGEKLFF
CDR3nt: TGTGCCAGCAGCTTAGTAGGGGATGGTGAAAAACTGTTTTTT

v_gene: TRBV27
j_gene: TRBJ2-2
d_gene: TRBD2
abundance: .
CDR3aa: CASRFGGLNTGELFF
CDR3nt: TGTGCCAGCAGATTCGGGGGGTTGAACACCGGGGAGCTGTTTTTT

v_gene: TRBV30
j_gene: TRBJ2-7
d_gene: .
abundance: .
CDR3aa: CAWSGVGPGQYF
CDR3nt: TGTGCCTGGAGTGGAGTGGGACCGGGACAGTACTTC

v_gene: TRBV27
j_gene: TRBJ1-4
d_gene: .
abundance: .
CDR3aa: CASRDTLDEKLFF
CDR3nt: TGTGCCAGCAGGGATACTTTGGATGAAAAACTGTTTTTT

v_gene: TRBV6-1
j_gene: TRBJ2-6
d_gene: .
abundance: .
CDR3aa: CASSAGRTLSGANVLTF
CDR3nt: TGTGCCAGCAGTGCGGGCAGGACCCTCTCTGGGGCCAACGTCCTGACTTTC

v_gene: TRBV7-9
j_gene: TRBJ2-5
d_gene: .
abundance: .
CDR3aa: CASSFPNWLQETQYF
CDR3nt: TGTGCCAGCAGCTTCCCAAACTGGCTACAAGAGACCCAGTACTTC

v_gene: TRBV2
j_gene: TRBJ1-4
d_gene: .
abundance: .
CDR3aa: CASSEFLAGELFF
CDR3nt: TGTGCCAGCAGTGAGTTCCTCGCAGGGGAACTGTTTTTT

v_gene: TRBV19
j_gene: TRBJ1-5
d_gene: .
abundance: .
CDR3aa: CASSFPDSGSNQPQHF
CDR3nt: TGTGCCAGTAGTTTTCCAGACTCGGGGAGCAATCAGCCCCAGCATTTT

v_gene: TRBV27
j_gene: TRBJ1-1
d_gene: TRBD1
abundance: .
CDR3aa: CASSPGQGRNTEAFF
CDR3nt: TGTGCCAGCAGTCCAGGACAGGGGAGGAACACTGAAGCTTTCTTT

v_gene: TRBV27
j_gene: TRBJ2-2
d_gene: .
abundance: .
CDR3aa: CASRGSSVGELFF
CDR3nt: TGTGCCAGCAGAGGCAGTTCGGTCGGGGAGCTGTTTTTT

v_gene: TRBV5-6
j_gene: TRBJ1-5
d_gene: .
abundance: .
CDR3aa: CASSLGGGINSNQPQHF
CDR3nt: TGTGCCAGCAGCTTGGGAGGGGGAATCAATAGCAATCAGCCCCAGCATTTT

v_gene: TRBV9
j_gene: TRBJ1-1
d_gene: .
abundance: .
CDR3aa: CASSVEGGLNTEAFF
CDR3nt: TGTGCCAGCAGCGTAGAGGGGGGCTTAAACACTGAAGCTTTCTTT

v_gene: TRBV11-2
j_gene: TRBJ2-7
d_gene: .
abundance: .
CDR3aa: CASSSLRLVYEQYF
CDR3nt: TGTGCCAGCAGCTCCCTTCGGCTAGTATACGAGCAGTACTTC

v_gene: TRBV29-1
j_gene: TRBJ2-5
d_gene: .
abundance: .
CDR3aa: CSVPQETQYF
CDR3nt: TGCAGCGTTCCTCAAGAGACCCAGTACTTC

v_gene: TRBV6-5
j_gene: TRBJ2-2
d_gene: TRBD1
abundance: .
CDR3aa: CASTGTENTGELFF
CDR3nt: TGTGCCAGCACTGGGACAGAGAACACCGGGGAGCTGTTTTTT

v_gene: TRBV4-1
j_gene: TRBJ2-1
d_gene: .
abundance: .
CDR3aa: CASSRTVDNEQFF
CDR3nt: TGCGCCAGCAGTCGGACTGTAGACAATGAGCAGTTCTTC

v_gene: TRBV4-2
j_gene: TRBJ1-3
d_gene: .
abundance: .
CDR3aa: CASSQDSGSGNTIYF
CDR3nt: TGTGCCAGCAGCCAAGACTCAGGGTCTGGAAACACCATATATTTT

v_gene: TRBV11-2
j_gene: TRBJ2-2
d_gene: .
abundance: .
CDR3aa: CASSSYRSDGELFF
CDR3nt: TGTGCCAGCAGCTCCTACCGCTCGGACGGGGAGCTGTTTTTT

v_gene: TRBV12-5
j_gene: TRBJ1-2
d_gene: .
abundance: .
CDR3aa: CASGPQGEGYTF
CDR3nt: TGTGCTAGTGGCCCCCAGGGAGAGGGCTACACCTTC

v_gene: TRBV10-2
j_gene: TRBJ2-1
d_gene: .
abundance: .
CDR3aa: CASRPPEGGYNEQFF
CDR3nt: TGCGCCAGCCGACCCCCCGAGGGGGGCTACAATGAGCAGTTCTTC

v_gene: TRBV7-9
j_gene: TRBJ1-2
d_gene: TRBD1
abundance: .
CDR3aa: CASSPVGTGHYGYTF
CDR3nt: TGTGCCAGCAGCCCCGTTGGGACAGGGCACTATGGCTACACCTTC

v_gene: TRBV7-8
j_gene: TRBJ1-2
d_gene: .
abundance: .
CDR3aa: CASSLAKNYGYTF
CDR3nt: TGTGCCAGCAGCTTAGCGAAGAACTATGGCTACACCTTC

v_gene: TRBV5-6
j_gene: TRBJ2-7
d_gene: .
abundance: .
CDR3aa: CASSLTVSSYEQYF
CDR3nt: TGTGCCAGCAGCTTGACTGTGAGCTCCTACGAGCAGTACTTC

v_gene: TRBV7-9
j_gene: TRBJ2-7
d_gene: TRBD1
abundance: .
CDR3aa: CASSPQGAAYEQYF
CDR3nt: TGTGCCAGCAGCCCACAGGGGGCGGCCTACGAGCAGTACTTC

v_gene: TRBV5-1
j_gene: TRBJ2-3
d_gene: .
abundance: .
CDR3aa: CASSLLIEPSTDTQYF
CDR3nt: TGCGCCAGCAGCTTGTTAATCGAACCCAGCACAGATACGCAGTATTTT

v_gene: TRBV6-5
j_gene: TRBJ1-1
d_gene: .
abundance: .
CDR3aa: CASGGNTEAFF
CDR3nt: TGTGCCAGCGGGGGGAACACTGAAGCTTTCTTT

v_gene: TRBV27
j_gene: TRBJ2-5
d_gene: .
abundance: .
CDR3aa: CASSGGETQYF
CDR3nt: TGTGCCAGCAGTGGTGGGGAGACCCAGTACTTC

v_gene: TRBV6-1
j_gene: TRBJ1-1
d_gene: TRBD1
abundance: .
CDR3aa: CASSEIPGQGSTEAFF
CDR3nt: TGTGCCAGCAGTGAGATACCGGGACAGGGTAGCACTGAAGCTTTCTTT

v_gene: TRBV19
j_gene: TRBJ2-7
d_gene: .
abundance: .
CDR3aa: CASSQGLPYEQYF
CDR3nt: TGTGCCAGCAGTCAGGGATTACCCTACGAGCAGTACTTC

v_gene: TRBV2
j_gene: TRBJ2-3
d_gene: .
abundance: .
CDR3aa: CASRGLLADTQYF
CDR3nt: TGTGCCAGCAGGGGCCTTTTGGCAGATACGCAGTATTTT

v_gene: TRBV6-1
j_gene: TRBJ1-3
d_gene: .
abundance: once
CDR3aa: CASSDYPKGSGNTIYF
CDR3nt: TGTGCCAGCAGTGACTACCCTAAAGGATCGGGAAACACCATATATTTT

v_gene: TRBV19
j_gene: TRBJ1-2
d_gene: TRBD1
abundance: .
CDR3aa: CASSIDREIYGYTF
CDR3nt: TGTGCCAGTAGTATCGACAGGGAAATCTATGGCTACACCTTC